This T cell receptor (beta chain) was observed in a study of identical twins. Study-level results: Fewer insertions characterized abundant cord blood beta clonotypes, whereas memory repertoires showed none.

Unique molecular identifiers were present on the cDNA, and a universal primer site came from template switching. MiXCR was run by TCRdb on the 5' RACE reads, yielding one entry per CDR3 protein. The data contain some 250,000 distinct CDR3 sequences, 5.5% to 7.5% of them singletons. Comment on this clonotype: Its antigen is unidentified.

Germline CDR1 SGHVS, CDR2 FQNEAQ. V dropped 1 base and J dropped 3 bases, with 9 bases sitting between them. The CDR3 sequence is 15 residues long. In addition, the sample was reused for a study of T cells expressing NK-cell markers. That work states: Dominant NKG2C+ clonotypes made up about 1.0-8% of CD8+ T cells in roughly 6 donors.

The clonotype originates from a woman between 18 and 29 years old in good health. Sequenced: CD8+ T cells sorted from blood. V gene TRBV7-8 combines with J gene TRBJ2-2; tentatively, D is TRBD1 or TRBD2 (5 bases each). CDR3 nucleotides: TGTGCCAGCAGCTTAGGTGGGACCTACACCGGGGAGCTGTTTTTT. This encodes CASSLGGTYTGELFF.